Listed below are T cell receptor beta chains from one sample, sequenced in a study of cytomegalovirus exposure and HLA in healthy donors. Here immunoSEQ multiplex PCR was the method, and the copy in TCRdb shows in-frame clones only, minus some. The table has approximately 270,000 clones, more than 75% seen once. Sequenced material: PBMCs. These receptors all come from a man aged 18 to 29 in good health and CMV-seropositive. Both conserved end residues are part of each CDR3. The order of the fields is J gene, V gene, clone size, D gene, CDR3 DNA, CDR3 protein. D genes are given only for firm matches. Size is omitted from some rows. Given values are once, few, many or a class for expanded clones.

>TRBJ1-2|TRBV5-1|.|TRBD1
TGCGCCAGCAGCTTGGCCGGGACAGGGGGCGAGGGCTACACCTTC
CASSLAGTGGEGYTF
>TRBJ2-2|TRBV25-1|.|TRBD1
TGTGCCACCGGACAGGGGGGCGGGGAGCTGTTTTTT
CATGQGGGELFF
>TRBJ1-2|TRBV18|.|TRBD1
TGTGCCAGCTCACCACCGGACAGGACCGGCAGGGGCTACACCTTC
CASSPPDRTGRGYTF
>TRBJ2-1|TRBV30|.|.
TGTGCCTGGAGTTTAGGGGACCCTCAGGATGAGCAGTTCTTC
CAWSLGDPQDEQFF
>TRBJ2-1|TRBV10-3|.|TRBD2
TGTGCCGTCCGGGACATTTCAACTAGCGGGATCCACTACAATGAGCAGTTCTTC
CAVRDISTSGIHYNEQFF
>TRBJ2-2|TRBV5-1|.|.
TGCGCCAGCATGGTGAGGAACACCGGGGAGCTGTTTTTT
CASMVRNTGELFF
>TRBJ2-7|TRBV28|.|TRBD2
TGTGCTGTGTCTAGCGGGAGTGTCTACGAGCAGTACTTC
CAVSSGSVYEQYF
>TRBJ2-1|TRBV15|.|TRBD2
TGTGCCACCAGCACGGGACTAGCGGGAGTCTACAATGAGCAGTTCTTC
CATSTGLAGVYNEQFF
>TRBJ2-7|TRBV6-5|.|TRBD2
TGTGCCAGCAGTCGATCCGGGGGGGGTAAGCACGAGCAGTACTTC
CASSRSGGGKHEQYF
>TRBJ2-7|TRBV19|.|TRBD2
TGTGCCAGTAGTATAATGGCGGGAGTAATGTACGAGCAGTACTTC
CASSIMAGVMYEQYF
>TRBJ1-4|TRBV2|.|.
TGTGCCAGCCACAGGGCAGTTAATGAAAAACTGTTTTTT
CASHRAVNEKLFF
>TRBJ1-5|TRBV27|once|TRBD1
TGTGCCAGCAAAGAGGGGGCGGGGGGAAGCAATCAGCCCCAGCATTTT
CASKEGAGGSNQPQHF
>TRBJ1-1|TRBV4-2|.|TRBD1
TGTGCCAGCACCCAAGGGGGCGCGGGCACTGAAGCTTTCTTT
CASTQGGAGTEAFF
>TRBJ2-1|TRBV5-1|.|.
TGCGCCAGCAGCTTGGGGGGCCCAAGCCTAGCTAATGAGCAGTTCTTC
CASSLGGPSLANEQFF
>TRBJ1-2|TRBV9|.|.
TGTGCCAGCAGCGTAGGGAACTATGGCTACACCTTC
CASSVGNYGYTF
>TRBJ1-4|TRBV28|.|TRBD1
TGTGCCATTACACCGGGGACAGGAGAAAAACTGTTTTTT
CAITPGTGEKLFF
>TRBJ1-2|TRBV12-2|.|.
TGTGCAAGTATGGACAGGGCCCCGTATGGCTACACCTTC
CASMDRAPYGYTF
>TRBJ2-3|TRBV11-2|.|.
TGTGCCAGCGGGCCCGTGTTCACAGATACGCAGTATTTT
CASGPVFTDTQYF
>TRBJ1-1|TRBV19|.|.
TGTGCCAGTAGTATAGAAGGACGGGGTCGGACTGAAGCTTTCTTT
CASSIEGRGRTEAFF
>TRBJ1-5|TRBV4-3|.|.
TGCGCCAGCAGCCGGGCAGTCGATCAGCCCCAGCATTTT
CASSRAVDQPQHF
>TRBJ2-1|TRBV9|.|.
TGTGCCAGCAGCGTAGACAGGGCCTACAATGAGCAGTTCTTC
CASSVDRAYNEQFF
>TRBJ2-7|TRBV2|.|.
TGTGCCAGCAGTGAAGTGGCTAACTCCTACGAGCAGTACTTC
CASSEVANSYEQYF
>TRBJ1-5|TRBV4-3|.|.
TGCGCCAGCAGCCAAGATTGGCAGGGAGGCACTCAGCCCCAGCATTTT
CASSQDWQGGTQPQHF
>TRBJ1-2|TRBV2|.|TRBD1
TGTGCCAGCGGTCAACAGGGGCGTGGGGACGGCTACACCTTC
CASGQQGRGDGYTF
>TRBJ2-5|TRBV23-1|.|.
TGCGCCAGCCCTACCCCGCGCGGGGAGACCCAGTACTTC
CASPTPRGETQYF
>TRBJ2-6|TRBV7-9|.|.
TGTGCCAGCAGCTTAGAGACAGGAGTATCGACTTTC
CASSLETGVSTF
>TRBJ2-7|TRBV27|.|.
TGTGCCAGCAGCTACCGGGGCAACTACGAGCAGTACTTC
CASSYRGNYEQYF
>TRBJ2-5|TRBV28|.|.
TGTGCCAGCAGTTTCCCCCTAGGGAGAGAGACCCAGTACTTC
CASSFPLGRETQYF
>TRBJ2-2|TRBV19|.|TRBD2
TGTGCCAGTAGTCTTGGGACTAGCCCGGTCACCGGGGAGCTGTTTTTT
CASSLGTSPVTGELFF
>TRBJ1-4|TRBV28|.|.
TGTGCCAGCAGTTCTGGGCAGATTAATGAAAAACTGTTTTTT
CASSSGQINEKLFF
>TRBJ2-1|TRBV5-1|.|TRBD2
TGCGCCAGCAGACTAGCGGGGATAAACAATGAGCAGTTCTTC
CASRLAGINNEQFF
>TRBJ2-1|TRBV6-5|.|.
TGTGCCAGCAGTAATACAGAGAATGAGCAGTTCTTC
CASSNTENEQFF
>TRBJ2-1|TRBV25-1|.|.
TGTGCCAGCAGTGAACCCGGCCCTAGGGATGAGCAGTTCTTC
CASSEPGPRDEQFF
>TRBJ1-2|TRBV2|.|.
TGTGCCATCTTTCTACGGGACTACGGTCTTCACTATGGCTACACCTTC
CAIFLRDYGLHYGYTF
>TRBJ1-2|TRBV4-3|.|.
TGCGCCAGCAGCCAACCTGGGCAGGGCTTGAACTATGGCTACACCTTC
CASSQPGQGLNYGYTF
>TRBJ1-2|TRBV5-1|many|TRBD1
TGCGCCAGCAGCTTGGGACAGGGCGACTACACCTTC
CASSLGQGDYTF
>TRBJ2-7|TRBV29-1|.|TRBD2
TGCAGCGTGGAATTAGCGGGAATCCACGAGCAGTACTTC
CSVELAGIHEQYF
>TRBJ2-1|TRBV14|.|.
TGTGCCAGCAGCCTTCCTGACCGATACAATGAGCAGTTCTTC
CASSLPDRYNEQFF
>TRBJ1-2|TRBV7-8|few|.
TGTGCCAGCAGCCCAAAAAGTGGTTATCGGTCGGCCTATAGGGATGGCTACACCTTC
CASSPKSGYRSAYRDGYTF
>TRBJ2-7|TRBV5-6|.|.
TGTGCCAGCAGCCCAGAGGGGAGTAGCTACGAGCAGTACTTC
CASSPEGSSYEQYF
>TRBJ2-7|TRBV6-5|.|.
TGTGCCACCGCCAGGGGGCGGGGGGGCGAGCAGTACTTC
CATARGRGGEQYF
>TRBJ2-7|TRBV9|.|.
TGTGCCAGCAGCGCCCGGGTGGGGGGCGGCCACGAGCAGTACTTC
CASSARVGGGHEQYF
>TRBJ2-1|TRBV30|.|TRBD2
TGTGCCTGGGACTTACCGGGACTATCCAACAATGAGCAGTTCTTC
CAWDLPGLSNNEQFF
>TRBJ1-5|TRBV28|.|.
TGTGCCAGCAGACGGCAAAGTCAGCCCCAGCATTTT
CASRRQSQPQHF
>TRBJ2-1|TRBV7-9|.|.
TGTGCCAGCAGCTTATCTGTAAATGAGCAGTTCTTC
CASSLSVNEQFF
>TRBJ2-7|TRBV7-8|.|TRBD2
TGTGCCAGCAGCCCCTGGACTAGCGGGTCCTCCTACGAGCAGTACTTC
CASSPWTSGSSYEQYF
>TRBJ2-7|TRBV2|.|.
TGTGCCAGCAGGGAACTAGCTGAGCCCCACGAGCAGTACTTC
CASRELAEPHEQYF
>TRBJ2-7|TRBV2|.|.
TGTGCCAGCAGTGTCTCCTACGAGCAGTACTTC
CASSVSYEQYF
>TRBJ2-1|TRBV5-8|.|TRBD2
TGTGCCAGCAGCTTAAGCGGGAGGCTCGGGAGTGAGCAGTTCTTC
CASSLSGRLGSEQFF
>TRBJ2-1|TRBV2|.|TRBD1
TGTGCCAGCGGTAGGGACAGGGGGCCGATCAATGAGCAGTTCTTC
CASGRDRGPINEQFF